These T cell receptor beta chains were read from a single sample in a study of cytomegalovirus exposure and HLA in healthy donors. Sequencing was performed with immunoSEQ multiplex PCR; in TCRdb, only in-frame clones are kept and a portion is missing. The listing contains around 50,000 clones. Sequenced input: PBMCs. These TCRs come from a woman between 50 and 59 years old in good health and CMV-seropositive. The CDR3 runs from the conserved cysteine through the conserved F or W. The D gene is left open where the match is weak.

cdr3_nt,cdr3_aa,d_call,j_call,v_call
TGTGCCAGTAGTATAGAAGGCAGGGATCGAACTGAAGCTTTCTTT,CASSIEGRDRTEAFF,NA,TRBJ1-1,TRBV19
TGTGCCAGCAGCCCAGACAGGGGTGCCTACGAGCAGTACTTC,CASSPDRGAYEQYF,TRBD1,TRBJ2-7,TRBV7-9
TGTGCCAGCAGCCCGGGGACAACAGTTAATTCACCCCTCCACTTT,CASSPGTTVNSPLHF,NA,TRBJ1-6,TRBV7-9
TGTGCCTCTAGGGAAGGAGGCACTGAAGCTTTCTTT,CASREGGTEAFF,NA,TRBJ1-1,TRBV19
TGTGCCAGCAGCTTGTACGGCGGAAGCTCCTACAATGAGCAGTTCTTC,CASSLYGGSSYNEQFF,NA,TRBJ2-1,TRBV5-6
TGTGCCAGCAGCTCACAGGGGCTGGGGGAAAAACTGTTTTTT,CASSSQGLGEKLFF,TRBD1,TRBJ1-4,TRBV7-9
TGTGCCAGCAGTTCCAGGGACAGGGGGCGGCTGAGGGATGGCTACACCTTC,CASSSRDRGRLRDGYTF,TRBD1,TRBJ1-2,TRBV27
TGTGCCAGCAGCTTAGTGCCCTCCAGGGGCACAGATACGCAGTATTTT,CASSLVPSRGTDTQYF,NA,TRBJ2-3,TRBV7-8
TGTGCCAGCAGCGCCGGGACTACAAATGAGCAGTTCTTC,CASSAGTTNEQFF,TRBD2,TRBJ2-1,TRBV5-6
TGTGCCAGCAGCTCTACCGGGACAGGGCTTATGAACACTGAAGCTTTCTTT,CASSSTGTGLMNTEAFF,TRBD1,TRBJ1-1,TRBV11-2
TGCGCCAGCAGCCAAGATCCGGGACAGGGGGTCCACGAGCAGTACTTC,CASSQDPGQGVHEQYF,TRBD1,TRBJ2-7,TRBV4-1
TGTGCCAGCAGCTCAGTCGCCGGGATTAACTCTGGAAACACCATATATTTT,CASSSVAGINSGNTIYF,NA,TRBJ1-3,TRBV5-5
TGTGCCTGGGACAACGGCGGGGCCTACAATGAGCAGTTCTTC,CAWDNGGAYNEQFF,NA,TRBJ2-1,TRBV30
TGTGCCAGCAGCGCTACAGGGGGCGGAGGGGGGACGAACACCGGGGAGCTGTTTTTT,CASSATGGGGGTNTGELFF,TRBD1,TRBJ2-2,TRBV7-9
TGTGCCAGCAGCTTGCCAGGGATGGACGAGCAGTACTTC,CASSLPGMDEQYF,NA,TRBJ2-7,TRBV11-3
TGTGCCAGCAGCCCAGTACAGGGACTAGCATTCCCCTTCCAAGAGACCCAGTACTTC,CASSPVQGLAFPFQETQYF,TRBD2,TRBJ2-5,TRBV11-2
TGTGCCAGCAGTGAAGAAGTGGGATCTGGGGGAGGCACTGAAGCTTTCTTT,CASSEEVGSGGGTEAFF,NA,TRBJ1-1,TRBV6-1
TGTGCCAGCAGTTACGGCTTCGGGACAGGGGCGAGCGAGCAGTACTTC,CASSYGFGTGASEQYF,TRBD1,TRBJ2-7,TRBV6-5
TGTGCCAGCAGTTACGTAGCCCAGGGGCTAAACTATGGCTACACCTTC,CASSYVAQGLNYGYTF,NA,TRBJ1-2,TRBV6-5
TGTGCCTGGATTAGTAGGCCACACGAAGGGGGCCCCACCGGGGAGCTGTTTTTT,CAWISRPHEGGPTGELFF,TRBD1,TRBJ2-2,TRBV30
TGTGCCAGCAGCCTTAGATCCGGACAGCGCGAAGAAAAACTGTTTTTT,CASSLRSGQREEKLFF,NA,TRBJ1-4,TRBV5-4
TGTGCCAGTAGTAGAGGCGACAGGGGAAAATACGAGCAGTACTTC,CASSRGDRGKYEQYF,TRBD1,TRBJ2-7,TRBV19
TGTGCCAGCAGCGTAGAGCAGGGGGTCAACAATGAGCAGTTCTTC,CASSVEQGVNNEQFF,TRBD1,TRBJ2-1,TRBV9
TGTGCCAGCAGCTTCCAGGGTAACACTGAAGCTTTCTTT,CASSFQGNTEAFF,NA,TRBJ1-1,TRBV9
TGTGCCAGCAGTTTGGACAGGGCGGACACTGAAGCTTTCTTT,CASSLDRADTEAFF,TRBD1,TRBJ1-1,TRBV2
TGTGCCAGTACGCGGGGGGTGATTGGTGGCTACACCTTC,CASTRGVIGGYTF,NA,TRBJ1-2,TRBV19
TGTGCCTGGACCCTTTCCGGGACTTGGAGTTCACCCCTCCACTTT,CAWTLSGTWSSPLHF,NA,TRBJ1-6,TRBV30
TGTGCCAGCACTATACAGGGGACGTATGGCTACACCTTC,CASTIQGTYGYTF,TRBD1,TRBJ1-2,TRBV18
TGTGCCAGCAGTTTATCGGTCGGGCTAGGGAGCTCCTACAATGAGCAGTTCTTC,CASSLSVGLGSSYNEQFF,NA,TRBJ2-1,TRBV28
TGTGCCAGCAGCCCACGACAGGGAGCCAACACAGATACGCAGTATTTT,CASSPRQGANTDTQYF,TRBD1,TRBJ2-3,TRBV5-6
TGTGCCAGCAGTGCCGGGGGTCGGACCGGGGAGCTGTTTTTT,CASSAGGRTGELFF,NA,TRBJ2-2,TRBV6-4
TGTGCCAGCAGTTACTCGTCGGGGGGTAACTATGGCTACACCTTC,CASSYSSGGNYGYTF,NA,TRBJ1-2,TRBV6-6
TGTGCCTGGAGCTTCGGAGGCACTAGCACAGATACGCAGTATTTT,CAWSFGGTSTDTQYF,NA,TRBJ2-3,TRBV30
TGCGCCAGCAGCTTGTTGACAGGGGGCAGCGGGGAGCTGTTTTTT,CASSLLTGGSGELFF,TRBD1,TRBJ2-2,TRBV5-1
TGTGCCTGGAGGACTAGCGGGGGGGCGAGGGTTCAGTACTTC,CAWRTSGGARVQYF,TRBD2,TRBJ2-4,TRBV30
TGTGCCAGCAGTTCACAGGGGGGGAAGGGGGTCCCTGAAGCTTTCTTT,CASSSQGGKGVPEAFF,TRBD1,TRBJ1-1,TRBV28
TGTGCCAGCAGCTTAGCAACACACAATGAGCAGTTCTTC,CASSLATHNEQFF,NA,TRBJ2-1,TRBV7-2